This T cell receptor (beta chain) was recovered during a study of blood T cells in healthy people across ages. Study summary: Template-switching capture recovered about one barcoded beta molecule per two T cells.

The V gene end was trimmed by 6 bases and the J gene end by 5 bases; junction bases not matched to a gene: 9. The CDR3 sequence is 16 residues long. In germline, CDR1 is MDHEN, CDR2 SYDVKM. The second PCR ran roughly 7 to 12 cycles with a sample-barcoded 5' primer and J-beta primers. MiXCR, run by TCRdb on the 5' RACE reads, gives a single entry per CDR3 protein. The sample records some 1.8 million distinct CDR3 sequences, 30% to 40% being singletons. The sample consisted of blood. The receptor was derived from a human donor in good health. The chain uses TRBV28 and TRBJ1-5; 11 bases match TRBD1. CDR3 sequence reads: CASRPSGQGGYQPQHF. The CDR3, as DNA: TGTGCCAGCAGACCCTCGGGACAGGGGGGTTATCAGCCCCAGCATTTT.